This T cell receptor (beta chain) emerged from a study of human CD4 T cells and Enterobacteriaceae (dated by TCRdb to 2020 to 2021). Study-level results and caveats: Reactivity of ex vivo clonotypes was inferred only by matching nucleotide sequences to CFSE-low cultures from the same donors. In ex vivo samples, clonotypes with broad cross-reactivity seemed more expanded than specific clonotypes, as 11 of 19 and about 60% of the 34 fell within the top 5%.

Memory CD4+ T cells, defined as all CD4+ cells except CD45RA+CCR7+CD95- naive cells, were FACS-sorted on a FACSAria III to over 95% purity. Blood from healthy donors was obtained from blood donation centers in Switzerland. Positive selection with CD4 and CD14 magnetic microbeads was used to enrich total CD4+ T cells and monocytes. CD8+, CD14+, CD16+, CD56+, CD19+ and CD25-bright cells were excluded before sorting. To assess in vivo expansion of bacteria-reactive clonotypes, total memory CD4+ T cells from a couple of blood donors were sequenced directly ex vivo. Ficoll-Paque Plus was used to isolate peripheral blood mononuclear cells from donor blood. The ex vivo total memory CD4+ samples were sequenced at deep level, which gave a detection sensitivity of one cell in 200,000. The QIAamp DNA Micro Kit was used to extract genomic DNA from cell pellets, and spectrophotometry was used to check the DNA quantity and purity. TCR Vbeta CDR3 regions were amplified with the immunoSEQ multiplex PCR assay. The amplicons were sequenced on the Illumina HiSeq platform. The retrieved sequences were 87 nucleotides in length and included the CDR3 region. The original methods were these. A clonotype was defined as a unique productive TCR Vbeta nucleotide sequence, quantified by productive template frequency from ImmunoSEQ Analyzer V3.0. A threshold at the top 5th percentile of each frequency-ranked repertoire was used to define expanded clonotypes. Repertoire overlap was calculated as Chao-Jaccard using the R package fossil and displayed by nonmetric multidimensional scaling using the R package MASS. In its TCRdb copy, this immuneACCESS table keeps in-frame sequences only and misses some clones. Where compared with another copy, unresolved V genes explain less than half of these, and the others have no known cause. V and J calls and clone size are those listed in that table; D and trimming were worked out from the DNA. The sample contains just under 30,000 clones, approximately 84% of them found a single time. The ten top clones hold 1.7% of the sample.

Note on this clone: Its cognate antigen has yet to be identified. It has no much larger one-base neighbor in the sample; base qualities were not kept.

The sequencing input was memory CD4+ T cells from blood. The cell subset or site label, read with the paper, signifies: total memory CD4 T cells sorted directly ex vivo, unstimulated. The TCR originated in a human donor in good health.

The CDR3 corresponds to CASSPAGTSDTDTQYF. The DNA sequence is as follows: TGTGCCAGCAGCCCGGCGGGGACTAGCGACACAGATACGCAGTATTTT. This receptor chain uses TRBV5-4 and TRBJ2-3, and 10 junctional nucleotides match TRBD2. Compared with germline, V lacks 4 bases and J lacks 2 bases; bases without a gene match: 7. From the germline V gene (reference sequence), CDR1 is SGHNT and CDR2 is YYREEE. The CDR3 goes from the cysteine to the phenylalanine over 16 residues. This entry keeps only the CDR3 DNA: 48 bases, framed from base 1.